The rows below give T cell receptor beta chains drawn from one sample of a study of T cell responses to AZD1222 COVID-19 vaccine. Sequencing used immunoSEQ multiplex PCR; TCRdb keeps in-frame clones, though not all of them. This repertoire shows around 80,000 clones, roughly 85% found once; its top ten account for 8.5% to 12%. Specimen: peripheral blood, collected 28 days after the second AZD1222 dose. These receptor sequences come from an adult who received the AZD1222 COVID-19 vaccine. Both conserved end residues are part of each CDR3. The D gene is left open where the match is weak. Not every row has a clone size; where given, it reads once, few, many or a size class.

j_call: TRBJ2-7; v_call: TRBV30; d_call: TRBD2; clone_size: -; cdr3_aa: CAWTSGGNFFHEQYF; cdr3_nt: TGTGCCTGGACCTCGGGGGGGAATTTCTTCCACGAGCAGTACTTC
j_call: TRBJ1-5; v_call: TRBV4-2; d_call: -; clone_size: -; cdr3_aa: CASSQDGVSNQPQHF; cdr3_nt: TGTGCCAGCAGCCAGGACGGTGTTAGCAATCAGCCCCAGCATTTT
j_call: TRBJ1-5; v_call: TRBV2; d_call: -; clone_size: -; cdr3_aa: CATDALGNQPQHF; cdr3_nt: TGTGCCACCGACGCTCTGGGAAATCAGCCCCAGCATTTT
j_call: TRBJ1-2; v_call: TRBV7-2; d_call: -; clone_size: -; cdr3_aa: CASSLSGSTDYGYTF; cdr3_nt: TGTGCCAGCAGCTTATCAGGGAGTACCGACTATGGCTACACCTTC
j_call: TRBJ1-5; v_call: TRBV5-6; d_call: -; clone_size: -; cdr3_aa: CASSHHWAGDQPQHF; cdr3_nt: TGTGCCAGCAGCCACCATTGGGCGGGGGATCAGCCCCAGCATTTT
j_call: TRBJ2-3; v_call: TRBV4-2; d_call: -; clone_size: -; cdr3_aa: CASSLRLIYSDTQYF; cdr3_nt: TGTGCCAGCAGCCTTCGACTGATATACTCAGATACGCAGTATTTT
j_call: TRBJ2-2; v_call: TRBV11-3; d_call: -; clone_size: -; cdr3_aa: CASSSGHLTGELFF; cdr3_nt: TGTGCCAGCAGCTCGGGACACCTCACCGGGGAGCTGTTTTTT
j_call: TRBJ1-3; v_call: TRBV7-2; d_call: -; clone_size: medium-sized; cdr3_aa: CASSPGLSGNTIYF; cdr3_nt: TGTGCCAGCAGCCCTGGCCTCTCTGGAAACACCATATATTTT
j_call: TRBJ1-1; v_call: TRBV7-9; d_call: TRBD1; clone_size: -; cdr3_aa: CASSPRQGSLDTEAFF; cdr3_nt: TGTGCCAGCAGCCCCAGACAGGGGAGTTTGGACACTGAAGCTTTCTTT
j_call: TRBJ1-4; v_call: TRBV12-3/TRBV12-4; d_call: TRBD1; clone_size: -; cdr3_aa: CASSQQQGGKLFF; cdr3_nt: TGTGCCAGCAGCCAACAGCAGGGGGGAAAACTGTTTTTT
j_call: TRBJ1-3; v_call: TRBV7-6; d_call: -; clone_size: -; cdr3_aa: CASSLDPGAYGNTIYF; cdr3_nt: TGTGCCAGCAGCTTAGATCCGGGGGCATATGGAAACACCATATATTTT
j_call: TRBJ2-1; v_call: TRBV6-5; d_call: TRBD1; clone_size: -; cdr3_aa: CATDRGRGNEQFF; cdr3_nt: TGTGCCACCGACAGGGGGCGCGGGAATGAGCAGTTCTTC
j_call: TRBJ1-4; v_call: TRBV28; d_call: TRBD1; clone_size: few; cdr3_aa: CASRGTGTGDEKLFF; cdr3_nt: TGTGCCAGCAGGGGGACAGGGACAGGGGATGAAAAACTGTTTTTT
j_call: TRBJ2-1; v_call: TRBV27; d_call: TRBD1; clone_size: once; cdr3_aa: CASSLWQGASNEQFF; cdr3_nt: TGTGCCAGCAGTTTATGGCAGGGGGCGAGTAATGAGCAGTTCTTC
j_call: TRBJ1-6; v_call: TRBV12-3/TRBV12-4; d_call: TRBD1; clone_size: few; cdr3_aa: CASKGQGDSPLHF; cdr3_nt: TGTGCCAGCAAGGGGCAGGGGGATTCACCCCTCCACTTT
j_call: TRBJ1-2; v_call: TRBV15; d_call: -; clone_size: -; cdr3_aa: CATSVQGEEGYTF; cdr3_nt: TGTGCCACCAGTGTACAGGGTGAAGAGGGCTACACCTTC
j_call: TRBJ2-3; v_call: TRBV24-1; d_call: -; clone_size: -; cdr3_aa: CATSLHGGRDTQYF; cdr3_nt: TGTGCCACCAGCCTCCATGGGGGGAGAGATACGCAGTATTTT
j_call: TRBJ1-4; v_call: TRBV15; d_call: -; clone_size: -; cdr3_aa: CATSRDLSGYNEKLFF; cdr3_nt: TGTGCCACCAGCAGAGATTTGAGCGGGTATAATGAAAAACTGTTTTTT
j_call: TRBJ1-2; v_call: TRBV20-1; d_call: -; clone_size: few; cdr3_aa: CSNRKNYGYTF; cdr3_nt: TGCAGTAACAGGAAAAACTATGGCTACACCTTC
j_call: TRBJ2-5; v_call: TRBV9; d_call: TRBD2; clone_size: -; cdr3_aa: CASSVSLAGDLGQETQYF; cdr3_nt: TGTGCCAGCAGCGTATCCCTAGCGGGGGATCTGGGGCAAGAGACCCAGTACTTC
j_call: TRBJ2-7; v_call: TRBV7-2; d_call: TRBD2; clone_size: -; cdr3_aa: CASSAYGGAIYEQYF; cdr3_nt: TGTGCCAGCAGCGCCTACGGGGGGGCGATTTACGAGCAGTACTTC
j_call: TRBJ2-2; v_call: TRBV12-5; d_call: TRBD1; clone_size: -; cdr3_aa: CASGSGTGSGELFF; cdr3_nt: TGTGCTAGTGGTTCCGGGACAGGGTCCGGGGAGCTGTTTTTT
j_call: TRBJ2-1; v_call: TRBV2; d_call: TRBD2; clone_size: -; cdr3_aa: CASTRPGTSGNEQFF; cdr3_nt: TGTGCCAGCACTCGACCCGGGACTAGCGGCAATGAGCAGTTCTTC
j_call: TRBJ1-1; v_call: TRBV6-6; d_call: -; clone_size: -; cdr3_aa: CASSYSGMNTEAFF; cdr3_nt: TGTGCCAGCAGTTACTCTGGGATGAACACTGAAGCTTTCTTT
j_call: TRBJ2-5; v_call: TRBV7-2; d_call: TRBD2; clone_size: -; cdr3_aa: CASSFRLAAQETQYF; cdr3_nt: TGTGCCAGCAGCTTTCGACTAGCGGCTCAAGAGACCCAGTACTTC
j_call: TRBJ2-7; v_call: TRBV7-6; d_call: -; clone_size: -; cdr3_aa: CASSPTGRGTYEQYF; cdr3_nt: TGTGCCAGCAGCCCCACCGGGCGGGGTACCTACGAGCAGTACTTC
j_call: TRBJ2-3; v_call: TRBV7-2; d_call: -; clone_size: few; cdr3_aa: CASSLPGGADTQYF; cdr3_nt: TGTGCCAGCAGCTTACCTGGGGGTGCAGATACGCAGTATTTT
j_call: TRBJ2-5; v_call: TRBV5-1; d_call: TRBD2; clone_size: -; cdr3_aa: CASSLGPGLAGARVQYF; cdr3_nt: TGCGCCAGCAGCTTGGGACCTGGACTAGCGGGGGCGAGGGTCCAGTACTTC
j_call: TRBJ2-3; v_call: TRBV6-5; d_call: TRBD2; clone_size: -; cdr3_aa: CASSYKGLAGTDTQYF; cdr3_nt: TGTGCCAGCAGTTATAAAGGACTAGCGGGCACAGATACGCAGTATTTT
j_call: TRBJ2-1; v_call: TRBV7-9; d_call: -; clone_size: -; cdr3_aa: CASSLARPMNEQFF; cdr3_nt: TGTGCCAGCAGCTTAGCTCGGCCGATGAATGAGCAGTTCTTC
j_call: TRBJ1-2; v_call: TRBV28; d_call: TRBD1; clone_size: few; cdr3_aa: CASRRLTGVGYGYTF; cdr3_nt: TGTGCCAGCAGAAGACTCACAGGGGTAGGCTATGGCTACACCTTC
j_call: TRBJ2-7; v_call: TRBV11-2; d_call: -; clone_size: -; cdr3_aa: CASSLAPGRLVSGQYF; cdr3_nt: TGTGCCAGCAGCTTAGCCCCGGGGAGGCTCGTTTCTGGGCAGTACTTC
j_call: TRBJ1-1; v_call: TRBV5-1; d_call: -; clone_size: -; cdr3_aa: CASSWAMTANTEAFF; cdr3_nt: TGCGCCAGCAGCTGGGCGATGACAGCGAACACTGAAGCTTTCTTT
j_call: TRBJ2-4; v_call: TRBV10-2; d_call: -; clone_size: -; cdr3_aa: CASAGSEAKNIQYF; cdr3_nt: TGCGCCAGCGCCGGCTCAGAGGCCAAAAACATTCAGTACTTC
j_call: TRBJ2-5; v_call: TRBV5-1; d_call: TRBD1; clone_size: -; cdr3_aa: CASSIGQGERQETQYF; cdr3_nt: TGCGCCAGCAGCATAGGACAGGGGGAGAGGCAAGAGACCCAGTACTTC
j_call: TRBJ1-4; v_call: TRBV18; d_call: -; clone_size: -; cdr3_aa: CASSPRGGKLFF; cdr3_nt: TGTGCCAGCTCACCCCGGGGGGGAAAACTGTTTTTT
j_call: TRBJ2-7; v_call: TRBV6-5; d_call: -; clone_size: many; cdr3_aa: CASRTGRSTYEQYF; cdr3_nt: TGTGCCAGCAGGACGGGACGTTCGACCTACGAGCAGTACTTC
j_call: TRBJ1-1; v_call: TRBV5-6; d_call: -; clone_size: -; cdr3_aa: CASSLGFRGGTEAFF; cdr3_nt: TGTGCCAGCAGCTTGGGATTCAGGGGTGGAACTGAAGCTTTCTTT
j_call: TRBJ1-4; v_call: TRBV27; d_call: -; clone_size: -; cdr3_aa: CASGTRNEKLFF; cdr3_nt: TGTGCCAGCGGGACAAGGAATGAAAAACTGTTTTTT
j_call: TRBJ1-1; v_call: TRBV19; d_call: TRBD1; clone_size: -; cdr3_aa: CASSRRQGAPAEAFF; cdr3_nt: TGTGCCAGTAGCCGGAGACAGGGCGCGCCGGCTGAAGCTTTCTTT
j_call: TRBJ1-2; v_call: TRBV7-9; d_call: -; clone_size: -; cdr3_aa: CASSFRNSKGNGYTF; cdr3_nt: TGTGCCAGCAGCTTCAGGAACTCGAAAGGAAATGGCTACACCTTC
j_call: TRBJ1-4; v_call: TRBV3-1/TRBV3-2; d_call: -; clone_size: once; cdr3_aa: CASSQLHLGEKLFF; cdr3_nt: TGTGCCAGCAGCCAGCTTCACCTCGGCGAAAAACTGTTTTTT
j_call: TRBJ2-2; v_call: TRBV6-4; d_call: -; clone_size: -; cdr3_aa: CASSDRVHGELFF; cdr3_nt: TGTGCCAGCAGTGACAGGGTACACGGGGAGCTGTTTTTT
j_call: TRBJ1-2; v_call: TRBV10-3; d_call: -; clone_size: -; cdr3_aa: CATSRGEDYGYTF; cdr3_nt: TGTGCCACCTCTCGCGGCGAAGACTATGGCTACACCTTC
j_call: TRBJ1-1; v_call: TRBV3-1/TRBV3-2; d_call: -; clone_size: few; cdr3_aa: CASSTPSMNTEAFF; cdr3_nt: TGTGCCAGCAGCACCCCTAGCATGAACACTGAAGCTTTCTTT
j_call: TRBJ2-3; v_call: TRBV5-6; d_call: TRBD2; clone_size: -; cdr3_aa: CASSLAFRGGSTDTQYF; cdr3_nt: TGTGCCAGCAGCTTGGCCTTCCGCGGGGGAAGCACAGATACGCAGTATTTT
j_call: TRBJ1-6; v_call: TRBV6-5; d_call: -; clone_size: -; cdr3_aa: CASLSSYNSPLHF; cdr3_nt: TGTGCCAGCCTAAGCTCCTATAATTCACCCCTCCACTTT
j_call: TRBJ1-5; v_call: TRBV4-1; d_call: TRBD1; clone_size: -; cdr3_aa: CASSQDRGAQPQHF; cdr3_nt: TGCGCCAGCAGCCAAGACAGGGGGGCTCAGCCCCAGCATTTT
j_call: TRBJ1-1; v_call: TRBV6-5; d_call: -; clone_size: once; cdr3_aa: CASLAEYTEAFF; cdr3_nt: TGTGCCAGCTTGGCAGAATACACTGAAGCTTTCTTT
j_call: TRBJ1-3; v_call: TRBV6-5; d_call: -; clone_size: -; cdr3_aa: CASSYSSSGNTIYF; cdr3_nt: TGTGCCAGCAGTTACTCGAGCTCTGGAAACACCATATATTTT
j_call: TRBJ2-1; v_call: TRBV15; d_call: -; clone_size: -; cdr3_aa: CATSISGTQPYNEQFF; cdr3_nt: TGTGCCACCAGCATCTCCGGGACCCAGCCCTACAATGAGCAGTTCTTC
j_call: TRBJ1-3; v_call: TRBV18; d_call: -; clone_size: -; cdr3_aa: CASSEGQISGNTIYF; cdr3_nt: TGTGCCAGCTCCGAAGGGCAGATCTCTGGAAACACCATATATTTT
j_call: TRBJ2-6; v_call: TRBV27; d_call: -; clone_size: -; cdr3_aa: CASSLGSGANVLTF; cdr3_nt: TGTGCCAGCAGTTTGGGCTCTGGGGCCAACGTCCTGACTTTC